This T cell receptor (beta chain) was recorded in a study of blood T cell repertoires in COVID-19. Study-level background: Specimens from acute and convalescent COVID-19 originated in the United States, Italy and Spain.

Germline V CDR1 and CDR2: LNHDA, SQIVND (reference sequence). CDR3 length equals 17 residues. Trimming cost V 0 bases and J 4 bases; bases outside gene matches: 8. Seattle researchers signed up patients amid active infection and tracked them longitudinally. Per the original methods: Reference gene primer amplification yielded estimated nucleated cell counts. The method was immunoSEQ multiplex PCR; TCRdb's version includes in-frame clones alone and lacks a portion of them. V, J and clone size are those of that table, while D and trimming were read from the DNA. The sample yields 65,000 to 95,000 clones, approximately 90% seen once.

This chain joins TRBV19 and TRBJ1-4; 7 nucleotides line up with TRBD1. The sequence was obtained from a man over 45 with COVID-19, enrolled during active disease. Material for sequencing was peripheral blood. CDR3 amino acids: CASSIDRQGGDNEKLFF. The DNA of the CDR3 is TGTGCCAGTAGTATAGATAGACAGGGTGGGGATAATGAAAAACTGTTTTTT.